This TCR beta chain was sequenced in a study of cytomegalovirus exposure and HLA in healthy donors. Overall study findings and caveats: TRBV6-2, TRBV6-3 and other indistinguishable V segments were excluded.

Primers included in the PCR were 60 Vbeta and 13 Jbeta primers. Repertoires were generated with immunoSEQ multiplex PCR, while TCRdb's copy carries only in-frame clones and drops some. This sample has 85,000 to 120,000 clones, with around 70% found just once. This CDR3 spans 14 amino acids. In germline, CDR1 is SGHNT, CDR2 YENEEA. V was pared by 11 bases and J by 0 bases, with 16 bases between. Turning to this clone: Its antigen is as yet unknown.

This clonotype originated in a boy aged 5-17 years in good health and CMV-seronegative. The V call is TRBV11-3, the J call TRBJ1-1, with D unresolved. Sequenced: PBMCs. The CDR3 loop reads CADTDHQLNTEAFF. CDR3 in DNA: TGTGCCGACACGGATCACCAGTTGAACACTGAAGCTTTCTTT.